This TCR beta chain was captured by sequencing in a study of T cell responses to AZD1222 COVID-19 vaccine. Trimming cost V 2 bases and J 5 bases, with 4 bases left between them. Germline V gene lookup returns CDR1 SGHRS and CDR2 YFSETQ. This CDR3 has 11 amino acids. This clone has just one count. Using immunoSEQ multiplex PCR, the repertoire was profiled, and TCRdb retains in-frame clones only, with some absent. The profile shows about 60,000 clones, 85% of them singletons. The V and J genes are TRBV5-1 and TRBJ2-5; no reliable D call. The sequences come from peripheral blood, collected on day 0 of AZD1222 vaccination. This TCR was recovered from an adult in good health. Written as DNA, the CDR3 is TGCGCCAGCAGCTTCAGGGAGACCCAGTACTTC. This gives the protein CASSFRETQYF. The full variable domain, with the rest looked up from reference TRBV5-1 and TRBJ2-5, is KAGVTQTPRYLIKTRGQQVTLSCSPISGHRSVSWYQQTPGQGLQFLFEYFSETQRNKGNFPGRFSGRQFSNSRSEMNVSTLELGDSALYLCASSFRETQYFGPGTRLLVL.